This TCR beta chain came from a study of patients and donors after allogeneic stem cell transplantation. The CDR3 totals 14 residues. Germline V gene data show CDR1 as SGHKS and CDR2 as YYEKEE (reference sequence). V lost 0 bases and J lost 3; bases outside the gene matches: 2. TCRdb independently ran MiXCR on the RT-PCR reads; one entry per CDR3 protein. The table includes about 110,000 distinct CDR3 sequences, less than 45% detected once. Specimen: blood, either unsorted or a sorted T cell fraction (not recorded which). The TCR comes from a human donor who was either an allogeneic HSCT recipient or a stem cell or donor lymphocyte infusion donor (not recorded which). It is not recorded whose cells these are; they may come from a transplant donor. This chain connects TRBV5-5 to TRBJ2-5; 7 bases line up with TRBD1. The CDR3, as DNA: TGTGCCAGCAGCTTGGCCGGGACAGAAGAGACCCAGTACTTC. Translating it yields CASSLAGTEETQYF.